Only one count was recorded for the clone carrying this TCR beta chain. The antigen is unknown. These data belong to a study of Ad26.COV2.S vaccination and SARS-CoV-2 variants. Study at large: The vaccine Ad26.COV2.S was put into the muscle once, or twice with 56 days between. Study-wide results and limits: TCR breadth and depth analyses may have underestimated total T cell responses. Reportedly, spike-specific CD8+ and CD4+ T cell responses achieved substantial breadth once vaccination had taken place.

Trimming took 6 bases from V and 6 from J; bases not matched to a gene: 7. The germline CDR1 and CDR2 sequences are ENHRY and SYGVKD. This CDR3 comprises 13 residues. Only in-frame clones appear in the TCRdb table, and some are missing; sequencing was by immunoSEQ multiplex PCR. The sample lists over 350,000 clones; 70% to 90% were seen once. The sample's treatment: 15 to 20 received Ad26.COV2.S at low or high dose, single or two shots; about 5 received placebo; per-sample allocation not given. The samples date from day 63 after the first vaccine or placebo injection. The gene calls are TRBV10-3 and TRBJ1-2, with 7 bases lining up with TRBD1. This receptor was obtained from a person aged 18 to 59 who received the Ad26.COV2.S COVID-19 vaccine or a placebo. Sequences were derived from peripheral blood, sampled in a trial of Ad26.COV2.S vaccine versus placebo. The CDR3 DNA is TGTGCCATCAGGACAGGGACGGGGGATGGCTACACCTTC. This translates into CAIRTGTGDGYTF.